The present T cell receptor (beta chain) was sequenced within a study of PD-L1 blockade in urothelial cancer. Here immunoSEQ multiplex PCR was the method, and the copy in TCRdb shows in-frame clones only, minus some. Of more than 45,000 clones listed, around 86% were seen once; the top ten hold roughly 17%. CDR1 is SGHVS and CDR2 is FQNEAQ in the germline V gene. V gave up 1 base and J gave up 9 bases; unmatched junction bases: 6. This CDR3 is built from 14 residues. Each patient supplied 1 to 8 pretreatment and on-treatment samples. The TCR was taken from a man aged 60-69 years with urothelial cancer. The chain combines TRBV7-8 with TRBJ1-1, with 9 bases that match TRBD1. The sequenced sample was PBMCs, obtained around atezolizumab (anti-PD-L1) treatment. The CDR3 here is CASSLVRQGVQAFF. Here the CDR3 DNA reads TGTGCCAGCAGCTTAGTGCGACAGGGGGTACAAGCTTTCTTT.